The 14 T cell receptor beta chains below all came from one sample that was sequenced in a study of identifying expanded T cells in peripheral blood. Libraries were prepared by immunoSEQ multiplex PCR; TCRdb keeps only in-frame clonotypes and omits some of them. The repertoire holds more than 75,000 clones, with around 87% as singletons. Specimen: blood. These receptors were collected from a person aged 18 to 75 in good health.

The chain couples TRBV19 to TRBJ1-6; 8 nucleotides align to TRBD1. This CDR3 comprises 18 residues. Germline CDR1 LNHDA, CDR2 SQIVND (reference sequence). Trimming cost V 2 bases and J 0 bases; bases outside gene matches: 6. The DNA for the CDR3 is TGTGCCAGTAGTATATCTTGGACAGGGAGCTCCTATAATTCACCCCTCCACTTT. Translating it yields CASSISWTGSSYNSPLHF.

This clone has just a few counts. This chain connects TRBV30 to TRBJ1-1; 7 nucleotides agree with TRBD1. Germline-derived CDR1 and CDR2 are GTSNPN and SVGIG (reference sequence). This CDR3 contains 13 residues. Trimming removed 0 bases from V and 9 bases from J; junction bases left unmatched: 7. CDR3 nucleotide sequence: TGTGCCTGGAGTGTACTTCGACAGGGTAAAGCTTTCTTT. This encodes CAWSVLRQGKAFF.

The chain recombines TRBV7-3 with TRBJ1-2, with a weak D call TRBD1 (5 bases). The V gene lost 3 bases and the J gene lost 8 bases, with 13 bases spanning the gap. Germline V gene sequence: CDR1 SGHTA, CDR2 FQGTGA. The CDR3 runs 13 residues. The CDR3 sequence: CASSFDGGHGYTF. For the CDR3, the DNA is TGTGCCAGCAGCTTTGATGGGGGTCACGGCTACACCTTC.

This clone has only a few counts. This chain connects TRBV5-6 to TRBJ2-2; D is undetermined. V shed 3 bases and J shed 7 bases, with 7 bases lying between them. This CDR3 spans 12 amino acids. Germline lookup yields CDR1 SGHDT and CDR2 YYEEEE. The CDR3 loop reads CASSWGNGELFF. The CDR3 DNA sequence: TGTGCCAGCAGCTGGGGAAACGGGGAGCTGTTTTTT.

The chain uses TRBV19 and TRBJ2-3; the match to TRBD1 covers 9 bases. V shed 8 bases and J 2 bases; nucleotides not matched to a gene: 5. This CDR3 contains 14 residues. Germline V gene lookup returns CDR1 LNHDA and CDR2 SQIVND (reference sequence). As DNA, the CDR3 is TGTGCCAGTCGGACAGGGGCACACACAGATACGCAGTATTTT. Translating it yields CASRTGAHTDTQYF.

Of note for this clone: Other DNA sequences of this sample code for an identical CDR3. This chain connects TRBV5-1 to TRBJ2-1; D gene uncertain. V shed 0 bases and J shed 1 base, with 8 bases lying between them. This CDR3 is built from 15 residues. Germline V gene lookup returns CDR1 SGHRS and CDR2 YFSETQ. CDR3 nucleotide sequence: TGCGCCAGCAGCTTGGATTCAGGTTCCTACAATGAGCAGTTCTTC. This gives the protein CASSLDSGSYNEQFF.

The rearrangement joins TRBV7-9 to TRBJ2-7, with D tentatively TRBD1 or TRBD2 (5 bases each). Germline CDR1 SEHNR, CDR2 FQNEAQ (reference sequence). The CDR3 has 15 amino acids. The V end was cut by 2 bases, the J end by 3 bases, with 14 bases between. The CDR3 sequence is CASSLPGPQGYEQYF. CDR3 coding DNA: TGTGCCAGCAGCTTACCGGGACCCCAGGGCTACGAGCAGTACTTC.

This chain connects TRBV2 to TRBJ2-2; TRBD1 is a possible D gene (5 bases). The V end lost 5 bases, the J end lost 4 bases, and 8 bases lay between the germline ends. Germline V CDR1 and CDR2: SNHLY, FYNNEI. CDR3 length: 13 residues. CDR3 region: CASSSGFTGELFF. DNA for the CDR3: TGTGCCAGCAGTTCAGGGTTCACCGGGGAGCTGTTTTTT. Using reference TRBV2 and TRBJ2-2 for the parts outside the CDR3, the full variable domain is EPEVTQTPSHQVTQMGQEVILRCVPISNHLYFYWYRQILGQKVEFLVSFYNNEISEKSEIFDDQFSVERPDGSNFTLKIRSTKLEDSAMYFCASSSGFTGELFFGEGSRLTVL.

This clone has just a few counts. The chain carries TRBV30 and TRBJ2-4; 8 bases fit TRBD1. The CDR3 runs 14 residues. CDR1 GTSNPN and CDR2 SVGIG come from the germline V gene (reference sequence). V lost 2 bases and J lost 8; bases outside the gene matches: 8. CDR3 protein: CAWSSSGGAYIQYF. In DNA form, the CDR3 reads TGTGCCTGGAGTTCTTCAGGGGGCGCATACATTCAGTACTTC.

V gene TRBV7-6 combines with J gene TRBJ2-2; no clear D. This CDR3 is 15 amino acids long. Trimming pared 1 base from V and 0 bases from J, leaving 6 bases between. Germline CDR1 SGHVS, CDR2 FNYEAQ. CDR3 sequence: CASSLGSTNTGELFF. The CDR3 DNA follows: TGTGCCAGCAGCTTAGGGTCGACGAACACCGGGGAGCTGTTTTTT.

This sequence joins TRBV4-1 and TRBJ2-1; 7 bases are shared with TRBD2. The germline V gene has CDR1 MGHRA and CDR2 YSYEKL. J lost 8 bases, V lost 3 bases, and 16 bases had no gene match. The CDR3 covers 17 residues. Written as DNA, the CDR3 is TGCGCCAGCAGCCACCCTCCTGGGGGGGTGAGGATGGATGAGCAGTTCTTC. Its protein product is CASSHPPGGVRMDEQFF.

The chain is built from TRBV9 and TRBJ1-4; TRBD1 is a possible D gene (6 bases). Per the germline V gene, CDR1 is SGDLS and CDR2 is YYNGEE. CDR3 length: 14 residues. Deletions cut 3 bases from V and 0 bases from J, with 6 bases between. The CDR3 coding sequence is TGTGCCAGCAGCGGGACAGCAACTAATGAAAAACTGTTTTTT. This sequence encodes CASSGTATNEKLFF.

The V call is TRBV5-6, the J call TRBJ1-1, with D uncertain. CDR1 SGHDT and CDR2 YYEEEE come from the germline V gene. Trimming cost V 3 bases and J 3 bases, with 21 bases left between them. The length of the CDR3 is 17 residues. CDR3 sequence (DNA): TGTGCCAGCAGCTCCGGTTCGCGCCCCTGGAGAGACACTGAAGCTTTCTTT. It codes for CASSSGSRPWRDTEAFF.

The V and J genes are TRBV10-3 and TRBJ1-1, with D tentatively TRBD1 (5 bases). The CDR3 runs 12 residues. CDR1 is ENHRY and CDR2 is SYGVKD in the germline V gene. Trimming removed 8 bases from V and 4 bases from J, with 11 bases in between. CDR3 amino acids: CAIYGGGTEAFF. The CDR3, as DNA: TGTGCCATCTACGGGGGAGGCACTGAAGCTTTCTTT.